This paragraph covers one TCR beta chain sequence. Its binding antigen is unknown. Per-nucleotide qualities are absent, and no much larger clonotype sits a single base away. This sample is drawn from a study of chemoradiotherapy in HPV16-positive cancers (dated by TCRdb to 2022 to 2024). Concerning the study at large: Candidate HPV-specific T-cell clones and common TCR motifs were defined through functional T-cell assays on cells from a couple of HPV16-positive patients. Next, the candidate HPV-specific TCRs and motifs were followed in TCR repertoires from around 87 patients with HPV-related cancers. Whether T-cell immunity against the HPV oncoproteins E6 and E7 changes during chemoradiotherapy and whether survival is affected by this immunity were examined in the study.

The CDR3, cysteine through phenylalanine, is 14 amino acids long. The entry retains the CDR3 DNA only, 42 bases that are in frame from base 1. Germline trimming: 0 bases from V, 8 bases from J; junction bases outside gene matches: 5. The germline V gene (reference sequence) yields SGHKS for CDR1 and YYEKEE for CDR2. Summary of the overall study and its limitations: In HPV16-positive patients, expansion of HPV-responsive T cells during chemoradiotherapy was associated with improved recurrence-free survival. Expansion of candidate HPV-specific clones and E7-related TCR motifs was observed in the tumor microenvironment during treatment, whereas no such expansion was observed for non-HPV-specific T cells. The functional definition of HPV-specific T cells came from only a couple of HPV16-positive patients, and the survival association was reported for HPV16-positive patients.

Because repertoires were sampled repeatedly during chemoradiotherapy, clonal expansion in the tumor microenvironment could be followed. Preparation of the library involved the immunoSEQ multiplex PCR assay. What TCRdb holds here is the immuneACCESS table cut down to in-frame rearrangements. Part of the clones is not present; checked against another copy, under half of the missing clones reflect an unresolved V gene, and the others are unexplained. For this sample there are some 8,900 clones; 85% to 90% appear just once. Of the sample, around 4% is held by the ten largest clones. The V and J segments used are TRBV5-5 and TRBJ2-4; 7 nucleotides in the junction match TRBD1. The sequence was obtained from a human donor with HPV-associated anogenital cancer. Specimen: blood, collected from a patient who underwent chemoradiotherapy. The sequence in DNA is TGTGCCAGCAGCTTGGTTAACAGGGGAGACATTCAGTACTTC. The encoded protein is CASSLVNRGDIQYF.